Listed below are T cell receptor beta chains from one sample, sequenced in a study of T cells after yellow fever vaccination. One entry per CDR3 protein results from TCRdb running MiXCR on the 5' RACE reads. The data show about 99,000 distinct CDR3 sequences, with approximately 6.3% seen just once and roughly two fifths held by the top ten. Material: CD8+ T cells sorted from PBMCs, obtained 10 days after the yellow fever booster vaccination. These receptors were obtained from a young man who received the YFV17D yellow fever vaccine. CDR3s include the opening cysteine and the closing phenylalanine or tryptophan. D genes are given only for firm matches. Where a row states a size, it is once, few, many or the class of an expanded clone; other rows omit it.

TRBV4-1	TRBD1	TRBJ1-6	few	CASSPPGQWNSPLHF	TGCGCCAGCAGCCCCCCGGGACAGTGGAATTCACCCCTCCACTTT
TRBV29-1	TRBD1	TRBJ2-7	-	CSVDRGRGGDEQYF	TGCAGCGTTGACAGGGGGAGAGGAGGTGACGAGCAGTACTTC
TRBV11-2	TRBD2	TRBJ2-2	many	CASSTSSGGAELFF	TGTGCCAGCAGCACCTCTAGCGGGGGGGCGGAGCTGTTTTTT
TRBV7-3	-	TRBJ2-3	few	CASSLGQGLVDTQYF	TGTGCCAGCAGCTTAGGGCAGGGGCTTGTAGATACGCAGTATTTT
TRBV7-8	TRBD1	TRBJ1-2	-	CASSSHRGPDYGYTF	TGTGCCAGCAGCTCGCACAGGGGGCCAGACTATGGCTACACCTTC
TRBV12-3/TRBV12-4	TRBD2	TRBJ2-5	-	CASSPFLGGQETQYF	TGTGCCAGCAGTCCCTTTCTCGGGGGGCAAGAGACCCAGTACTTC
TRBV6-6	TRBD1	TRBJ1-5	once	CASSYARDRGSNQPQHF	TGTGCCAGCAGTTACGCAAGGGACAGAGGTAGCAATCAGCCCCAGCATTTT
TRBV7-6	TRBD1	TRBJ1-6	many	CASSLGGTGGSPLHF	TGTGCCAGCAGCTTAGGAGGGACAGGGGGTTCACCCCTCCACTTT
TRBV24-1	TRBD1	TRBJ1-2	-	CATSAGAGGGYTF	TGTGCCACCAGTGCTGGGGCAGGGGGTGGCTACACCTTC
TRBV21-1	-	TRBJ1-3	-	CASHCPGGISGNTIYF	TGTGCCAGCCATTGCCCGGGGGGGATCTCTGGAAACACCATATATTTT
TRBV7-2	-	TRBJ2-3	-	CASILHEAGRTDTQYF	TGTGCCAGCATCCTCCACGAGGCGGGGCGCACAGATACGCAGTATTTT